This T cell receptor beta chain came from a study of blood T cell repertoires in COVID-19 (TCRdb year 2020). Regarding the study in general: Collaborator samples came from the United States, Italy and Spain and covered acute and convalescent phases of COVID-19. The repertoires were made available in a free public database intended to serve as a resource for research on the immune response to SARS-CoV-2. Sample metadata almost always included a de-identified subject ID, COVID-19 status, age in years and sex. The prospective study material was composed of cDNA or gDNA derived from T cells, B-cell-depleted T cells, or PBMCs. Where available, HLA class I and class II types were taken from metadata supplied by the sample provider and were not determined by assay-based typing. Samples came from the ongoing ImmuneRACE study (first 160 participants) plus 1,254 subjects from 6 global collaborators. Subjects who had been exposed to COVID-19, were actively infected with it, or had recovered from it provided the deeply sampled blood TCRbeta repertoires that made up the dataset. General findings and caveats noted by the study authors: How much clinical and demographic metadata was included differed by source and by participant, and the metadata was provided uncurated.

TCRbeta CDR3 regions were amplified from genomic DNA using the immunoSEQ Assay, a bias-controlled multiplex PCR. Turning to the authors' computational methods: Nucleated cell counts per sample were estimated from amplification of reference gene primers within the assay. To quantify the absolute abundance of each unique TCRbeta CDR3 rearrangement, sequence reads were collapsed and filtered. Productive Simpson clonality was computed per sample as the square root of Simpson's diversity index over productive rearrangements. TCRdb holds this immuneACCESS table with in-frame rearrangements only. Some clones are missing; in checked studies, unresolved V genes explain under half, and the rest has no known cause. The V and J calls and clone size come from that table; D and trimming were worked out from the DNA. This sample comprises under 500,000 clones, 70% to 90% of them detected only once. The ten largest clones capture around 1.8% of the sample.

Regarding this clone: Its cognate antigen has yet to be identified. Base qualities are not at hand, and no much larger clone is one base apart.

The CDR3 goes from the cysteine to the phenylalanine over 16 residues. CDR3 DNA only is kept here, 48 bases in frame from base 1. Based on the germline V gene, the CDR1 and CDR2 sequences are SGHTA and FQGNSA. The junction shows trimming of 5 bases on V and 6 bases on J, and the gene matches do not reach 11 bases of it. Participants in the prospective study were aged about 18 to 95 years, lived in about two dozen United States geographic areas, and enrolled through a virtual design. Cohort assignment in the prospective study relied on participant-reported clinical history from a screening survey and a study questionnaire. In the prospective study, whole blood, serum and a nasopharyngeal or oropharyngeal swab were collected from each participant by mobile phlebotomists. Prospective study participants could optionally give additional blood draws and questionnaires over an approximately two-month period. Blood samples from the prospective study were shipped frozen or at room temperature prior to DNA extraction.

The sequenced sample was PBMCs or T cells enriched from blood (not recorded which). The TCR sequence derives from a young woman with acute COVID-19. The rearrangement combines TRBV7-2 with TRBJ2-3; TRBD2 fits 10 bases in the junction. The CDR3 in this case is CASSPYGSGRADTQYF. The sequence in DNA is TGTGCCAGCAGCCCCTACGGGAGCGGGAGGGCGGATACGCAGTATTTT.